These 26 T cell receptor beta chains came from one sample sequenced in a study of CD8+ T cells in alopecia areata. Sequencing used cDNA as its template, made by extracting RNA and reverse transcribing it. TCRdb keeps only in-frame clones here, not all; method: immunoSEQ multiplex PCR. The sample yields around 120,000 clones, around two fifths seen once. Material: CD4+ T cells sorted from blood. Every receptor here comes from a human donor with alopecia areata.

This rearrangement joins TRBV30 to TRBJ2-1; D unclear. Germline CDR1 reads GTSNPN; CDR2 reads SVGIG (reference sequence). V lost 0 bases and J 8 bases, leaving 8 bases between the germline ends. The CDR3 extends over 12 amino acids. In DNA form, the CDR3 reads TGTGCCTGGAGTGTAGATCGCTATGAGCAGTTCTTC. This codes for CAWSVDRYEQFF.

The gene calls are TRBV29-1 and TRBJ2-5; tentative D call: TRBD1 (5 bases). The V gene's germline CDR1 is SQVTM and CDR2 ANQGSEA. There are 12 residues in the CDR3. V was pared by 3 bases and J by 1 base, with 6 bases between. CDR3 region: CSVDRAQETQYF. For the CDR3, the DNA is TGCAGCGTTGACAGGGCCCAAGAGACCCAGTACTTC.

The chain recombines TRBV4-1 with TRBJ2-5, with D perhaps given as TRBD1 or TRBD2 (5 bases each). CDR3 length equals 14 residues. Germline assignment: CDR1 MGHRA and CDR2 YSYEKL. Trimming left V 0 bases short and J 5 bases short, with 10 bases between. The CDR3 is CASSQDPGTETQYF. In nucleotides, the CDR3 is TGCGCCAGCAGCCAAGACCCAGGGACGGAGACCCAGTACTTC.

The genes are TRBV29-1 and TRBJ1-1; TRBD1 might be the D (6 bases). Germline V gives CDR1 SQVTM, CDR2 ANQGSEA. The CDR3 consists of 12 residues. V lost 5 bases and J lost 3, with 10 bases in between. This chain's CDR3 is CSVSPGDTEAFF. The CDR3 region has the DNA TGCAGCGTTTCCCCAGGGGACACTGAAGCTTTCTTT.

This chain uses TRBV29-1 with TRBJ1-5; D is possibly TRBD1 (5 bases). The ends were cut back, 6 bases at V and 7 bases at J, with 13 bases in the middle. The CDR3 has 12 residues. Germline V gives CDR1 SQVTM, CDR2 ANQGSEA. CDR3 amino acids: CSVGDLEQPQHF. Written as DNA, the CDR3 is TGCAGCGTGGGGGACCTCGAGCAGCCCCAGCATTTT.

This chain uses TRBV9 with TRBJ2-1; D remains unclear. The germline V gene has CDR1 SGDLS and CDR2 YYNGEE. Trimming pared 0 bases from V and 1 base from J, leaving 5 bases between. This CDR3 contains 14 residues. CDR3 sequence (DNA): TGTGCCAGCAGCGTAGCCTGGTCCTACAATGAGCAGTTCTTC. Residues: CASSVAWSYNEQFF. Full variable domain (missing parts from reference TRBV9 and TRBJ2-1): DSGVTQTPKHLITATGQRVTLRCSPRSGDLSVYWYQQSLDQGLQFLIQYYNGEERAKGNILERFSAQQFPDLHSELNLSSLELGDSALYFCASSVAWSYNEQFFGPGTRLTVL.

This clone was seen a handful of times. This sequence joins TRBV5-1 and TRBJ2-2; TRBD1 matches at 10 bases. V dropped 4 bases and J dropped 4; count of bases not matched to a gene: 7. Germline V gives CDR1 SGHRS, CDR2 YFSETQ. This CDR3 has 16 amino acids. This CDR3 is CASSPWTGGSTGELFF. The CDR3 DNA follows: TGCGCCAGCAGCCCCTGGACAGGGGGAAGCACCGGGGAGCTGTTTTTT.

This clone was recorded a few times. The sample carries other DNA sequences with the same CDR3. V usage is TRBV5-1 and J usage is TRBJ2-3; possibly TRBD1 for D (7 bases). The V gene lost 0 bases and the J gene lost 5 bases, with 10 bases spanning the gap. Germline loops: CDR1 SGHRS, CDR2 YFSETQ. CDR3 length: 14 residues. The CDR3 region has the DNA TGCGCCAGCAGCTTGGGACAGGGAGGAGATACGCAGTATTTT. Encoded protein: CASSLGQGGDTQYF.

The chain combines TRBV2 with TRBJ2-1; 8 bases map to TRBD1. The V and J ends lost 8 bases and 8 bases, in that order; junction bases with no gene match: 8. Germline loops: CDR1 SNHLY, CDR2 FYNNEI. The CDR3 length is 13 residues. The CDR3 sequence is CASGGTGGDEQFF. The CDR3 nucleotides are TGTGCCAGCGGAGGGACAGGAGGCGATGAGCAGTTCTTC.

This clone was seen more than once but under ten times. The V gene is TRBV29-1, the J gene TRBJ1-1, with a weak D call TRBD1 (5 bases). V was shortened by 7 bases and J by 0 bases, with 15 bases between the two germline ends. Germline V gene sequence: CDR1 SQVTM, CDR2 ANQGSEA. The CDR3 is 14 amino acids. CDR3 region: CSARGLRVNTEAFF. The CDR3 region has the DNA TGCAGCGCCCGGGGACTCCGGGTGAACACTGAAGCTTTCTTT.

The rearrangement joins TRBV29-1 to TRBJ1-1; 9 bases align to TRBD1. CDR3 length equals 14 residues. The V gene end was trimmed by 7 bases and the J gene end by 1 base; junction bases not matched to a gene: 7. CDR1 is SQVTM and CDR2 is ANQGSEA in the germline V gene. The CDR3 DNA reads as TGCAGCGCCCACAAGGGACAGGGGAACACTGAAGCTTTCTTT. Translating it yields CSAHKGQGNTEAFF.

The gene calls are TRBV15 and TRBJ2-5; TRBD2 aligns across 7 bases. V was pared by 2 bases and J by 5 bases, with 2 bases of the junction left unmatched. The V gene's germline CDR1 is LNHNV and CDR2 YYDKDF (reference sequence). The CDR3 is 13 amino acids. The CDR3 DNA is TGTGCCACCAGCAGAAGTAGCGGGGAGACCCAGTACTTC. Protein sequence: CATSRSSGETQYF.

The chain links TRBV19 to TRBJ2-5; D unresolved. The CDR3 is 13 residues long. Germline CDR1 is LNHDA and CDR2 is SQIVND (reference sequence). The ends were cut back, 7 bases at V and 2 bases at J, with 11 bases in the middle. CDR3 nucleotide sequence: TGTGCCAGTACCCCAATAGGACAAGAGACCCAGTACTTC. Translating gives CASTPIGQETQYF.

V usage is TRBV29-1 and J usage is TRBJ2-1; the D call may be TRBD1 or TRBD2 (5 bases each). The CDR3 spans 10 residues. The germline gives CDR1 SQVTM, CDR2 ANQGSEA. Trimming removed 1 base at V and 15 bases at J, with 10 bases between. CDR3 loop: CSVEVRERFF. The CDR3 DNA follows: TGCAGCGTTGAAGTCAGGGAGAGGTTCTTC.

This clone has just a few counts. J is TRBJ2-1 and V is TRBV6-6; D tentatively reads TRBD1 or TRBD2 (6 bases each). V was pared by 3 bases and J by 3 bases, with 12 bases between. Germline V gene sequence: CDR1 MNHNY, CDR2 SVGAGI (reference sequence). The CDR3 has 15 amino acids. CDR3 protein: CASSYYGGDYNEQFF. The CDR3 bases are TGTGCCAGCAGTTATTACGGGGGCGACTACAATGAGCAGTTCTTC.

The sample holds a few counts of this clone. V is TRBV23-1 and J is TRBJ1-1, with D unresolved. TRBV23-1 is reported as an ORF; its role is uncertain. The CDR3 is made up of 15 amino acids. Between the trimmed V and J ends, which lost 0 bases and 0 bases, there was a span of 8 bases. Here the CDR3 reads CASSQSDTVNTEAFF. CDR3 DNA sequence: TGCGCCAGCAGTCAATCTGACACAGTGAACACTGAAGCTTTCTTT.

J is TRBJ2-1 and V is TRBV5-6; 11 bases map to TRBD2. Germline values: CDR1 SGHDT, CDR2 YYEEEE. The V segment lost 2 bases and the J segment 8 bases; nucleotides outside the gene matches: 6. There are 15 residues in the CDR3. CDR3 nucleotide sequence: TGTGCCAGCAGCTTTTCGACTAGCGGGATAGATGAGCAGTTCTTC. It encodes CASSFSTSGIDEQFF.

The gene calls are TRBV30 and TRBJ1-5; D remains unclear. Trimming took 4 bases from V and 5 from J, leaving 18 bases between them. The CDR3 length is 15 residues. Germline CDR1 reads GTSNPN; CDR2 reads SVGIG (reference sequence). The CDR3, as DNA: TGTGCCTGGACCGGCGGGCCGTTTGGGGATCAGCCCCAGCATTTT. Translation: CAWTGGPFGDQPQHF.

The V and J genes are TRBV28 and TRBJ2-1, with D perhaps given as TRBD1 or TRBD2 (5 bases each). The CDR3 has 13 amino acids. Germline values: CDR1 MDHEN, CDR2 SYDVKM. V was cut by 8 bases and J by 2 bases, with 10 bases left in between. CDR3 DNA: TGTGCCAGCGGGGACGGTGCCTACAATGAGCAGTTCTTC. It codes for CASGDGAYNEQFF.

This clone was seen more than once but under ten times. This CDR3 is CASSAGQGPGETQYF. The DNA of the CDR3 is TGTGCCAGCAGCGCCGGACAGGGTCCGGGGGAGACCCAGTACTTC. The chain carries TRBV5-4 and TRBJ2-5; 8 positions match TRBD1. There are 15 residues in the CDR3. J gave up 5 bases and V 4 bases, and 10 bases lay outside the gene matches. The germline gives CDR1 SGHNT, CDR2 YYREEE (reference sequence).

Of note for this clone: Distinct nucleotide sequences in the sample also encode this CDR3. The V gene is TRBV7-2, the J gene TRBJ2-5; no firm D call. CDR3 length: 14 residues. From germline, CDR1 is SGHTA and CDR2 FQGNSA. Trimming cost V 0 bases and J 5 bases, with 10 bases left between them. In nucleotides, the CDR3 is TGTGCCAGCAGCTTAGCGCACGGGCTTGAGACCCAGTACTTC. Encoded protein: CASSLAHGLETQYF. Full variable domain (missing parts from reference TRBV7-2 and TRBJ2-5): GAGVSQSPSNKVTEKGKDVELRCDPISGHTALYWYRQSLGQGLEFLIYFQGNSAPDKSGLPSDRFSAERTGGSVSTLTIQRTQQEDSAVYLCASSLAHGLETQYFGPGTRLLVL.

The chain uses TRBV29-1 and TRBJ2-1; 11 bases align to TRBD2. This CDR3 contains 14 residues. The germline V gene encodes CDR1 SQVTM and CDR2 ANQGSEA. Trimming removed 4 bases from V and 9 bases from J; junction bases left unmatched: 8. The CDR3 nucleotides are TGCAGCGTTGGTGATAGCGGGGGGGCCTCTGAGCAGTTCTTC. Its protein product is CSVGDSGGASEQFF.

This chain connects TRBV29-1 to TRBJ2-1; 12 bases match TRBD2. This CDR3 comprises 14 residues. Germline V gene sequence: CDR1 SQVTM, CDR2 ANQGSEA. Germline trimming cut 6 bases from V and 7 bases from J; bases unmatched to any gene: 7. The CDR3 DNA is TGCAGCGTGAGGGCTAGCGGGAGGGGGAATGAGCAGTTCTTC. The encoded protein is CSVRASGRGNEQFF.

The rearrangement links TRBV30 to TRBJ2-2; D call uncertain. Trimming stripped 3 bases from V and 4 bases from J, with 12 bases between. CDR1 and CDR2 (germline): GTSNPN, SVGIG (reference sequence). This CDR3 has 14 residues. As DNA, the CDR3 is TGTGCCTGGAGAAGGGAAGTGAGCACCGGGGAGCTGTTTTTT. Translation gives CAWRREVSTGELFF.

The chain employs TRBV5-6 and TRBJ2-5, with TRBD1 identical over 9 bases. There are 12 residues in the CDR3. V lost 5 bases, J lost 5 bases, and 1 base stayed unmatched. The germline gives CDR1 SGHDT, CDR2 YYEEEE. CDR3 bases: TGTGCCAGCAGGGGGACAGGGGAGACCCAGTACTTC. Residues: CASRGTGETQYF.

V gene TRBV30 combines with J gene TRBJ1-1; tentative D call: TRBD1 (5 bases). V gave up 0 bases and J gave up 1 base, with 12 bases separating them. There are 15 residues in the CDR3. Germline CDR1 is GTSNPN and CDR2 is SVGIG (reference sequence). CDR3 in DNA: TGTGCCTGGAGTGTATTACCGGGGCCGAACACTGAAGCTTTCTTT. As protein: CAWSVLPGPNTEAFF.